One sample yielded the 24 T cell receptor beta chains listed below, sequenced in a study of T cell responses to AZD1222 COVID-19 vaccine (dated by TCRdb to the early 2020s). The time point tag for this specimen amounts to: baseline before first vaccination. The method behind the library was the immunoSEQ multiplex PCR assay. Drawn from immuneACCESS, this table holds only the in-frame rearrangements with V and J called that TCRdb kept. Clones are partly lost; checked studies trace under half to an unresolved V gene and leave the rest unexplained. The table for this sample lists tens of thousands of clones; roughly nine tenths of them were counted only once. Together, the top ten hold around 3% of the sample. This specimen was peripheral blood, taken on day 0 of AZD1222 vaccination. Source of these receptors: an adult in good health.

The chain carries TRBV19 and TRBJ1-2; maybe TRBD1 (6 bases). Germline CDR1 reads LNHDA; CDR2 reads SQIVND (reference sequence). This CDR3 contains 15 residues. V lost 3 bases and J lost 3, with 14 bases in between. The CDR3 sequence is CASSMVRGSDYGYTF. The CDR3 coding sequence is TGTGCCAGTAGTATGGTAAGGGGGAGCGACTATGGCTACACCTTC. Full variable domain (remainder filled in from reference TRBV19 and TRBJ1-2): DGGITQSPKYLFRKEGQNVTLSCEQNLNHDAMYWYRQDPGQGLRLIYYSQIVNDFQKGDIAEGYSVSREKKESFPLTVTSAQKNPTAFYLCASSMVRGSDYGYTFGSGTRLTVV.

The rearrangement joins TRBV7-8 to TRBJ1-2; 12 nucleotides match TRBD1. This CDR3 region has 18 residues. V was pared by 1 base and J by 0 bases, with 6 bases of the junction left unmatched. CDR1 and CDR2 (germline): SGHVS, FQNEAQ. The chain's CDR3 is CASSLGPGQGASNYGYTF. As DNA, the CDR3 is TGTGCCAGCAGCTTAGGCCCGGGACAGGGGGCGTCTAACTATGGCTACACCTTC.

In its sample, this clone was seen once. J is TRBJ2-2 and V is TRBV5-1; the match to TRBD2 covers 10 bases. The germline CDR1 and CDR2 sequences are SGHRS and YFSETQ. CDR3 length equals 16 residues. Trimming removed 2 bases from V and 6 bases from J; junction bases left unmatched: 7. The CDR3 region is CASSFASGGSAGELFF. CDR3 bases: TGCGCCAGCAGCTTTGCTAGCGGGGGATCGGCCGGGGAGCTGTTTTTT.

The rearrangement uses TRBV7-9 and TRBJ1-2; D perhaps matches TRBD1 (6 bases). Trimming removed 4 bases at V and 6 bases at J, with 12 bases between. From germline, CDR1 is SEHNR and CDR2 FQNEAQ (reference sequence). This CDR3 has 13 amino acids. The CDR3 DNA reads as TGTGCCAGCAGCTCTGCGGGACAAGATGGCTACACCTTC. It translates to CASSSAGQDGYTF.

The chain joins TRBV6-6 to TRBJ2-2; 10 bases align to TRBD2. This CDR3 is 17 amino acids long. The V and J ends lost 5 bases and 2 bases, in that order; junction bases with no gene match: 8. The germline V gene has CDR1 MNHNY and CDR2 SVGAGI (reference sequence). The CDR3 loop is CASSPGASGGNTGELFF. CDR3 nucleotide sequence: TGTGCCAGCAGTCCCGGGGCTAGCGGGGGCAACACCGGGGAGCTGTTTTTT.

The CDR3 loop is CASSQTGGSSEAFF. The DNA for the CDR3 is TGTGCCAGCAGTCAGACAGGGGGTTCCTCTGAAGCTTTCTTT. The chain is built from TRBV7-9 and TRBJ1-1; 9 nucleotides agree with TRBD1. Germline V gene sequence: CDR1 SEHNR, CDR2 FQNEAQ (reference sequence). Germline trimming cut 6 bases from V and 6 bases from J; bases unmatched to any gene: 8. The CDR3 contains 14 residues.

This clone was seen just once. The V and J genes are TRBV10-3 and TRBJ2-2; 13 nucleotides match TRBD2. Germline loops: CDR1 ENHRY, CDR2 SYGVKD. Trimming took 2 bases from V and 3 from J; bases not matched to a gene: 0. The CDR3 runs 16 residues. As DNA, the CDR3 is TGTGCCATCAGTGAGGGACTAGCGGGAGACACCGGGGAGCTGTTTTTT. It codes for CAISEGLAGDTGELFF.

The chain has TRBV5-1 and TRBJ1-1; no reliable D call. The CDR3 is 14 residues long. Germline values: CDR1 SGHRS, CDR2 YFSETQ. The ends were cut back, 4 bases at V and 5 bases at J, with 15 bases in the middle. The CDR3 DNA reads as TGCGCCAGCAGCCCGGAGGGAGGGTTGACTGAAGCTTTCTTT. Encoded protein: CASSPEGGLTEAFF.

This clone is a singleton in its sample. The V gene is TRBV6-5, the J gene TRBJ1-5; 8 bases fit TRBD1. This CDR3 contains 16 residues. V shed 0 bases, J shed 6 bases, and the junction held 7 bases outside the gene matches. Germline V gene data show CDR1 as MNHEY and CDR2 as SVGAGI. CDR3 amino acids: CASSYSGTGGGQPQHF. In DNA form, the CDR3 reads TGTGCCAGCAGTTACTCAGGTACAGGGGGAGGTCAGCCCCAGCATTTT.

In DNA, the CDR3 is TGTGCCAGCAGCCGTCGGCATTCGAACACTGAAGCTTTCTTT. It is translated as CASSRRHSNTEAFF. The chain couples TRBV3-1 (or the pseudogene TRBV3-2) to TRBJ1-1; D not resolved. Germline V gives CDR1 LGHDT, CDR2 YNNKEL (reference sequence). This CDR3 is 14 amino acids long. V lost 4 bases and J 1 base, leaving 10 bases between the germline ends.

The V gene is TRBV19, the J gene TRBJ1-2, with 7 bases matching TRBD1. Trimming took 7 bases from V and 7 from J; bases not matched to a gene: 9. Germline-derived CDR1 and CDR2 are LNHDA and SQIVND (reference sequence). This CDR3 has 13 amino acids. The CDR3, as DNA: TGTGCCAGTACCCCGACAGGGTCGACTGGCTACACCTTC. It is translated as CASTPTGSTGYTF. Variable domain in full (rest from reference TRBV19 and TRBJ1-2): DGGITQSPKYLFRKEGQNVTLSCEQNLNHDAMYWYRQDPGQGLRLIYYSQIVNDFQKGDIAEGYSVSREKKESFPLTVTSAQKNPTAFYLCASTPTGSTGYTFGSGTRLTVV.

The chain employs TRBV11-2 and TRBJ2-5; weak D call: TRBD1 (6 bases). This CDR3 contains 15 residues. Germline CDR1 SGHAT, CDR2 FQNNGV. The V gene lost 5 bases and the J gene lost 1 base, with 14 bases spanning the gap. The CDR3 DNA reads as TGTGCCAGCAGCCCCTGGGGGCCCTCCCAAGAGACCCAGTACTTC. Protein: CASSPWGPSQETQYF.

The chain is built from TRBV5-1 and TRBJ2-3, with 8 bases that match TRBD1. Trimming cost V 4 bases and J 1 base; bases outside gene matches: 8. Germline V gene sequence: CDR1 SGHRS, CDR2 YFSETQ. The CDR3 is 16 residues long. CDR3 nucleotide sequence: TGCGCCAGCAGCACGGACAGGGCTTGGGGCACAGATACGCAGTATTTT. It is translated as CASSTDRAWGTDTQYF.

This clone appeared a single time. The chain uses TRBV11-2 and TRBJ2-2, with TRBD2 as a possible D gene (6 bases). V was shortened by 2 bases and J by 1 base, with 11 bases between the two germline ends. This CDR3 is 16 amino acids long. Germline CDR1 and CDR2: SGHAT and FQNNGV. The CDR3 nucleotides are TGTGCCAGCAGCTTAATGGCCGGGAGGAACACCGGGGAGCTGTTTTTT. Translated: CASSLMAGRNTGELFF.

This clone was observed once. This chain links TRBV2 with TRBJ2-6, with a possible D match to TRBD1 (6 bases). Germline V gene sequence: CDR1 SNHLY, CDR2 FYNNEI. The ends were cut back, 7 bases at V and 0 bases at J, with 10 bases in the middle. The CDR3 contains 15 residues. This chain's CDR3 is CASKPTGSGANVLTF. The CDR3 DNA is TGTGCCAGCAAGCCGACAGGCTCTGGGGCCAACGTCCTGACTTTC.

With respect to this clone: This same CDR3 is encoded by further DNA sequences in the sample. The chain recombines TRBV7-9 with TRBJ2-2; perhaps TRBD1 as D (5 bases). The germline gives CDR1 SEHNR, CDR2 FQNEAQ (reference sequence). The CDR3 contains 15 residues. Trimming removed 1 base at V and 1 base at J, with 7 bases between. In nucleotides, the CDR3 is TGTGCCAGCAGCTTAGTTCAGGGGAACACCGGGGAGCTGTTTTTT. It translates to CASSLVQGNTGELFF.

The chain joins TRBV5-4 to TRBJ1-4, with a possible D match to TRBD1 (6 bases). Germline CDR1 and CDR2: SGHNT and YYREEE (reference sequence). Trimming removed 4 bases from V and 6 bases from J, with 16 bases in between. This CDR3 spans 15 amino acids. The CDR3 reads CASSKEGGSHEKLFF. In DNA form, the CDR3 reads TGTGCCAGCAGCAAGGAGGGGGGGTCTCATGAAAAACTGTTTTTT. The variable domain in full, completed from reference TRBV5-4 and TRBJ1-4, reads ETGVTQSPTHLIKTRGQQVTLRCSSQSGHNTVSWYQQALGQGPQFIFQYYREEENGRGNFPPRFSGLQFPNYSSELNVNALELDDSALYLCASSKEGGSHEKLFFGSGTQLSVL.

The chain carries TRBV3-1 (or the pseudogene TRBV3-2) and TRBJ1-1, with unresolved D. CDR1 is LGHDT, CDR2 YNNKEL, per germline (reference sequence). The CDR3 consists of 13 residues. V lost 1 base, J lost 11 bases, and 14 bases lay in between. CDR3 bases: TGTGCCAGCAGCCAAGGGAGGCTGAGTCGGGCTTTCTTT. This encodes CASSQGRLSRAFF.

The rearrangement uses TRBV20-1 and TRBJ2-2, with 9 bases fitting TRBD2. V lost 3 bases and J lost 0; bases outside the gene matches: 5. Germline V gene lookup returns CDR1 DFQATT and CDR2 SNEGSKA (reference sequence). The CDR3 is 16 amino acids. CDR3 DNA sequence: TGCAGTGCTAGTTCTAGCGGGACCTCGAACACCGGGGAGCTGTTTTTT. This sequence encodes CSASSSGTSNTGELFF.

The rearrangement joins TRBV6-5 to TRBJ1-2; D is ambiguous. Trimming took 6 bases from V and 5 from J, leaving 19 bases between them. Germline-derived CDR1 and CDR2 are MNHEY and SVGAGI. The CDR3 has 15 residues. The chain's CDR3 is CASRGSRGLGYGYTF. For the CDR3, the DNA is TGTGCCAGCAGAGGTAGCCGCGGCCTGGGTTATGGCTACACCTTC.

The J gene is TRBJ2-3, the V gene TRBV10-3; D perhaps matches TRBD1 (6 bases). Germline lookup yields CDR1 ENHRY and CDR2 SYGVKD. This CDR3 is 13 amino acids long. Trimming stripped 4 bases from V and 6 bases from J, with 11 bases between. The CDR3 nucleotides read TGTGCCATCAGTGGGACAGTTGGCGATACGCAGTATTTT. Protein product: CAISGTVGDTQYF.

The chain recombines TRBV5-1 with TRBJ2-5, with TRBD1 matching 9 bases. V lost 0 bases and J lost 5; bases outside the gene matches: 5. CDR1 is SGHRS and CDR2 is YFSETQ in the germline V gene. The length of the CDR3 is 15 residues. The CDR3 DNA sequence: TGCGCCAGCAGCTTGGCGGGACAGGGTGTGGAGACCCAGTACTTC. Protein: CASSLAGQGVETQYF. The whole variable domain, filled in from reference TRBV5-1 and TRBJ2-5, reads KAGVTQTPRYLIKTRGQQVTLSCSPISGHRSVSWYQQTPGQGLQFLFEYFSETQRNKGNFPGRFSGRQFSNSRSEMNVSTLELGDSALYLCASSLAGQGVETQYFGPGTRLLVL.

The chain employs TRBV3-1 (or the pseudogene TRBV3-2) and TRBJ2-7, with 10 bases fitting TRBD2. The CDR3 runs 15 residues. V shed 5 bases and J 2 bases; nucleotides not matched to a gene: 6. CDR1 and CDR2 (germline): LGHDT, YNNKEL (reference sequence). CDR3 amino acids: CASSSRTSGAYEQYF. CDR3 bases: TGTGCCAGCAGCAGCCGGACTAGCGGCGCCTACGAGCAGTACTTC.

The chain combines TRBV28 with TRBJ2-7; 7 bases align to TRBD1. The trim removed 5 bases at V and 3 bases at J, leaving 4 bases unmatched. The CDR3 runs 13 residues. Germline V gene lookup returns CDR1 MDHEN and CDR2 SYDVKM. CDR3: CASSVTGLYEQYF. Written as DNA, the CDR3 is TGTGCCAGCAGTGTGACAGGGCTCTACGAGCAGTACTTC.